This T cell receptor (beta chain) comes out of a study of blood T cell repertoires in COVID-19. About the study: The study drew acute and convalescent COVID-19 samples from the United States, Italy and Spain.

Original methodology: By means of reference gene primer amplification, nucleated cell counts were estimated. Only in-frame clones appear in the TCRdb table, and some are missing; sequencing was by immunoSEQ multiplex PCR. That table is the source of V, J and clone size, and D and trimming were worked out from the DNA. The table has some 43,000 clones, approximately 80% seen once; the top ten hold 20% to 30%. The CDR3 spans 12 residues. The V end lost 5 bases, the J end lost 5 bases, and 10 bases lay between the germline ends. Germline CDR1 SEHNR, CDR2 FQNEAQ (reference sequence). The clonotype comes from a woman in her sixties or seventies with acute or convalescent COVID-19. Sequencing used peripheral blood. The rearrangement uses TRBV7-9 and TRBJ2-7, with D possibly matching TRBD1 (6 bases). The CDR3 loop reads CASSPTGNEQYF. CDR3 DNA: TGTGCCAGCAGCCCTACAGGGAACGAGCAGTACTTC.